These 32 T cell receptor beta chains came from one sample sequenced in a study of beta chain features in type 1 diabetes. Reverse transcription of all isolated RNA meant that expressed TCRB transcripts were sequenced. The method was immunoSEQ multiplex PCR; TCRdb's version includes in-frame clones alone and lacks a portion of them. The sample lists over 500,000 clones, roughly 16% occurring once. The source material was naive CD4+ T cells from blood. The origin of the receptors is a man aged 18 to 29 in good health.

The chain recombines TRBV28 with TRBJ2-1, with TRBD2 identical over 11 bases. J was trimmed by 6 bases and V by 5 bases; bases with no gene match: 6. CDR3 length: 15 residues. CDR1 and CDR2 (germline): MDHEN, SYDVKM. The CDR3 region has the DNA TGTGCCAGCAGTATTTTAGCGGGAGGGCCCAATGAGCAGTTCTTC. Translation: CASSILAGGPNEQFF.

This chain joins TRBV11-2 and TRBJ2-7; TRBD1 aligns across 10 bases. The ends lost 6 bases at V and 3 bases at J; junction bases unmatched: 8. Germline CDR1 and CDR2: SGHAT and FQNNGV. The CDR3 contains 15 residues. The CDR3 sequence: CASRKPGTGDYEQYF. Here the CDR3 DNA reads TGTGCCAGCAGAAAACCCGGGACAGGGGACTACGAGCAGTACTTC.

V and J are TRBV5-1 and TRBJ2-2, with 9 bases lining up with TRBD2. Germline loops: CDR1 SGHRS, CDR2 YFSETQ. The J segment lost 8 bases and the V segment lost 2 bases, leaving 7 bases of the junction unmatched. The CDR3 runs to 15 residues. The CDR3 is CASSFRTSEAGELFF. The DNA of the CDR3 is TGCGCCAGCAGCTTCAGGACTAGCGAGGCTGGGGAGCTGTTTTTT.

The rearrangement uses TRBV5-1 and TRBJ1-4; D uncertain. The germline V gene encodes CDR1 SGHRS and CDR2 YFSETQ. V was pared by 0 bases and J by 7 bases, with 25 bases between. The CDR3 consists of 19 residues. DNA of the CDR3: TGCGCCAGCAGCTTGGCCGCAGCATCGTCAGCAAAAGCCCGTGAAAAACTGTTTTTT. Translating gives CASSLAAASSAKAREKLFF.

This rearrangement joins TRBV7-9 to TRBJ2-2; tentatively, D is TRBD1 (6 bases). Trimming shortened V by 5 bases and J by 4 bases, and 14 bases separated the two germline ends. Germline CDR1 and CDR2: SEHNR and FQNEAQ (reference sequence). This CDR3 region has 15 residues. CDR3 amino acids: CASSPMTGVTGELFF. Written as DNA, the CDR3 is TGTGCCAGCAGCCCCATGACAGGAGTCACCGGGGAGCTGTTTTTT.

The V and J genes are TRBV7-8 and TRBJ2-3; 10 nucleotides agree with TRBD2. With V trimmed by 5 bases and J by 9 bases, 11 bases remained unmatched. The CDR3 spans 15 residues. CDR1 SGHVS and CDR2 FQNEAQ come from the germline V gene. CDR3 amino acids: CASSVRAGGLDTQYF. The CDR3 region has the DNA TGTGCCAGCAGCGTACGAGCGGGAGGGCTAGACACGCAGTATTTT.

To note about this clone: The sample contains more than one DNA sequence encoding this CDR3. This chain connects TRBV2 to TRBJ2-3; 7 bases are a match to TRBD1. V dropped 6 bases and J dropped 0; count of bases not matched to a gene: 9. The CDR3 extends over 16 amino acids. CDR1 is SNHLY and CDR2 is FYNNEI in the germline V gene. The CDR3 protein is CASRRGTVRSTDTQYF. The CDR3, as DNA: TGTGCCAGCAGGAGAGGGACAGTTCGAAGCACAGATACGCAGTATTTT.

The chain uses TRBV28 and TRBJ2-1; TRBD2 aligns across 11 bases. The CDR3 has 16 residues. Unmatched junction bases numbered 7, after V lost 6 bases and J lost 3 bases. Per the germline V gene, CDR1 is MDHEN and CDR2 is SYDVKM. This CDR3 is CASSRTTSGSYNEQFF. The CDR3 coding sequence is TGTGCCAGCAGCCGTACTACTAGCGGGAGCTACAATGAGCAGTTCTTC.

The V gene is TRBV7-2, the J gene TRBJ2-5, with D maybe TRBD2 (7 bases). The V gene's germline CDR1 is SGHTA and CDR2 FQGNSA. V was clipped by 3 bases and J by 6 bases, with 20 bases between them. This CDR3 region has 16 residues. DNA of the CDR3: TGTGCCAGCAGCTTCCACCCTGGGGGGGGCCGGAAGACCCAGTACTTC. Amino acids: CASSFHPGGGRKTQYF.

This rearrangement joins TRBV2 to TRBJ1-1; tentative D call: TRBD1 (6 bases). CDR1 is SNHLY and CDR2 is FYNNEI in the germline V gene. V shed 9 bases and J shed 1 base, with 15 bases lying between them. The CDR3 sequence is 14 residues long. CDR3 amino acids: CASPRQARNTEAFF. CDR3 coding DNA: TGTGCCAGTCCGAGACAGGCTAGGAACACTGAAGCTTTCTTT.

This clone was seen more than once but under ten times. The V call is TRBV9, the J call TRBJ2-4; 16 nucleotides align to TRBD2. V shed 3 bases and J 4 bases; nucleotides not matched to a gene: 4. Germline values: CDR1 SGDLS, CDR2 YYNGEE. The CDR3 covers 17 residues. The CDR3 loop is CASSAGTSGRGKNIQYF. In DNA form, the CDR3 reads TGTGCCAGCAGCGCAGGGACTAGCGGGAGGGGTAAAAACATTCAGTACTTC.

This chain links TRBV30 with TRBJ1-2; 8 nucleotides match TRBD1. This CDR3 comprises 13 residues. After removal of 7 bases from V and 4 bases from J, the junction contained 8 bases not matched to a gene. Germline V lookup: CDR1 GTSNPN, CDR2 SVGIG (reference sequence). The CDR3 here is CASDREVGYGYTF. The CDR3 DNA sequence: TGTGCCTCGGACAGGGAGGTGGGCTATGGCTACACCTTC.

V and J are TRBV30 and TRBJ1-2; D uncertain. Germline V gene sequence: CDR1 GTSNPN, CDR2 SVGIG (reference sequence). The CDR3 covers 12 residues. Trimming removed 5 bases from V and 2 bases from J, with 9 bases in between. This CDR3 is CAWGRQNYGYTF. Here the CDR3 DNA reads TGTGCCTGGGGGAGGCAGAACTATGGCTACACCTTC. Using reference TRBV30 and TRBJ1-2 for the parts outside the CDR3, the full variable domain is SQTIHQWPATLVQPVGSPLSLECTVEGTSNPNLYWYRQAAGRGLQLLFYSVGIGQISSEVPQNLSASRPQDRQFILSSKKLLLSDSGFYLCAWGRQNYGYTFGSGTRLTVV.

This chain links TRBV14 with TRBJ1-1; tentatively, D is TRBD1 (6 bases). In germline, CDR1 is SGHDN, CDR2 FVKESK. V was pared by 4 bases and J by 6 bases, with 15 bases between. This CDR3 region has 14 residues. CDR3 nucleotide sequence: TGTGCCAGCAGCCGATTAACAGGGATCCCTGAAGCTTTCTTT. Translation gives CASSRLTGIPEAFF.

The chain recombines TRBV10-3 with TRBJ2-1; TRBD2 matches at 9 bases. The germline V gene encodes CDR1 ENHRY and CDR2 SYGVKD. This CDR3 region has 15 residues. V shed 4 bases, J shed 8 bases, and the junction held 9 bases outside the gene matches. CDR3 sequence: CAISARDSGGDEQFF. The CDR3 nucleotides are TGTGCCATCAGTGCGAGAGATAGCGGGGGTGATGAGCAGTTCTTC.

This clone was detected a few times. The CDR3 DNA is TGTGCCAGCAGTGTTCCGGGGCTCGGAAACATTCAGTACTTC. Translating gives CASSVPGLGNIQYF. The chain joins TRBV25-1 to TRBJ2-4; the D call may be TRBD1 or TRBD2 (5 bases each). The CDR3 contains 14 residues. V gave up 4 bases and J gave up 6 bases, with 13 bases separating them. CDR1 MGHDK and CDR2 SYGVNS come from the germline V gene.

A remark on this clone: One end of the junction fails to match germline, which may point to a read error. Other DNA sequences from this sample encode an identical CDR3 as well. This chain links TRBV6-1 with TRBJ2-2; no reliable D call. The germline V gene has CDR1 MNHNS and CDR2 SASEGT. The CDR3 length is 13 residues. The CDR3 DNA sequence: TGTGCCAGCAGTGAAAGACAAACCGGAGAGCTGTTTTTT. Translating gives CASSERQTGELFF.

This clone occurred a few times. This sequence joins TRBV29-1 and TRBJ1-2; D uncertain. The V end was cut by 4 bases, the J end by 6 bases, with 21 bases between. The CDR3 has 15 amino acids. Germline V gene data show CDR1 as SQVTM and CDR2 as ANQGSEA. CDR3 nucleotides: TGCAGCGTTGCATACCCGGGTGGATCTGTCGATGGCTACACCTTC. Its protein is CSVAYPGGSVDGYTF. Variable domain in full (rest from reference TRBV29-1 and TRBJ1-2): SAVISQKPSRDICQRGTSLTIQCQVDSQVTMMFWYRQQPGQSLTLIATANQGSEATYESGFVIDKFPISRPNLTFSTLTVSNMSPEDSSIYLCSVAYPGGSVDGYTFGSGTRLTVV.

The CDR3 spells CASRGREYPNQPQHF. In nucleotides, the CDR3 is TGTGCCAGCAGGGGCAGAGAGTATCCCAATCAGCCCCAGCATTTT. V is TRBV28 and J is TRBJ1-5, with D uncertain. The CDR3 has 15 amino acids. Germline V CDR1 and CDR2: MDHEN, SYDVKM. Trimming removed 6 bases from V and 3 bases from J, with 15 bases in between.

The CDR3 region has the DNA TGCGCCAGCAGCCCGTCCGACAGGGAGGGGACTAGGGCCGCGAATACGCAGTATTTT. Its protein product is CASSPSDREGTRAANTQYF. The chain recombines TRBV5-1 with TRBJ2-3; D may be TRBD2 (8 bases). CDR3 length: 19 residues. Trimming removed 4 bases from V and 7 bases from J, with 31 bases in between. In germline, CDR1 is SGHRS, CDR2 YFSETQ. Using reference TRBV5-1 and TRBJ2-3 for the parts outside the CDR3, the full variable domain is KAGVTQTPRYLIKTRGQQVTLSCSPISGHRSVSWYQQTPGQGLQFLFEYFSETQRNKGNFPGRFSGRQFSNSRSEMNVSTLELGDSALYLCASSPSDREGTRAANTQYFGPGTRLTVL.

This chain links TRBV4-2 with TRBJ1-1; 7 bases match TRBD1. The junction had 7 bases not matched to a gene; V was cut back by 4 bases and J by 8 bases. The CDR3 is 13 residues long. Germline-derived CDR1 and CDR2 are LGHNA and YNFKEQ. The CDR3 here is CASSRAGQLEAFF. For the CDR3, the DNA is TGTGCCAGCAGCCGAGCGGGACAGTTAGAAGCTTTCTTT.

V gene TRBV1 combines with J gene TRBJ1-5; TRBD1, the table's D call, was not compared with the DNA. TRBV1 is labeled a pseudogene. The CDR3 spans 16 residues. The CDR3 coding sequence is TGCACCAGCAGCCAAGGATGGCAGGGGGTCAATCAGCCCCAGCATTTT. This encodes CTSSQGWQGVNQPQHF.

This clone was counted only a few times. This chain uses TRBV7-3 with TRBJ2-3; no definite D call. This CDR3 spans 14 amino acids. V was clipped by 3 bases and J by 4 bases, with 11 bases between them. The germline CDR1 and CDR2 sequences are SGHTA and FQGTGA. CDR3: CASSFRSNADTQYF. The CDR3 nucleotides read TGTGCCAGCAGCTTTAGATCCAACGCAGATACGCAGTATTTT.

In its sample, this clone was seen a few times. The rearrangement joins TRBV11-3 to TRBJ2-7, with D perhaps matching TRBD1 or TRBD2 (5 bases each). Trimming pared 5 bases from V and 0 bases from J, leaving 11 bases between. The CDR3 consists of 14 residues. Germline V gene data show CDR1 as SGHNT and CDR2 as YENEEA. For the CDR3, the DNA is TGTGCCAGCAGCCTGGGACGGGGCTCCTACGAGCAGTACTTC. Translation: CASSLGRGSYEQYF.

This clone was counted at least ten times. The rearrangement links TRBV4-1 to TRBJ2-1; D remains unclear. The germline V gene encodes CDR1 MGHRA and CDR2 YSYEKL. The V and J ends lost 1 base and 2 bases respectively, with 9 bases between them. CDR3 size: 15 residues. The CDR3 spells CASSQVVGAYNEQFF. CDR3 in DNA: TGCGCCAGCAGCCAAGTAGTAGGAGCCTACAATGAGCAGTTCTTC.

This clone was observed a handful of times. V is TRBV28 and J is TRBJ2-7, with 9 nucleotides matching TRBD1. The CDR3 contains 13 residues. Losses at the gene ends were 8 bases for V and 8 bases for J; bases not matched to a gene: 10. The germline gives CDR1 MDHEN, CDR2 SYDVKM. The CDR3 loop reads CASAGGDRAQQYF. Written as DNA, the CDR3 is TGTGCCAGCGCGGGCGGGGACAGGGCACAGCAGTACTTC. The full variable domain, its missing parts supplied by reference TRBV28 and TRBJ2-7, is DVKVTQSSRYLVKRTGEKVFLECVQDMDHENMFWYRQDPGLGLRLIYFSYDVKMKEKGDIPEGYSVSREKKERFSLILESASTNQTSMYLCASAGGDRAQQYFGPGTRLTVT.

This clone was detected a few times. Other DNA variants within this sample encode the same CDR3. The chain has TRBV28 and TRBJ2-7; no clear D gene. V lost 6 bases and J lost 4, with 4 bases in between. Germline CDR1 and CDR2: MDHEN and SYDVKM. The CDR3 consists of 10 residues. The CDR3 bases are TGTGCCAGCAGCGGTTACGAGCAGTACTTC. Translating it yields CASSGYEQYF.

The chain is built from TRBV11-2 and TRBJ2-7, with D unclear. Between the trimmed V and J ends, which lost 2 bases and 7 bases, there was a span of 12 bases. The CDR3 extends over 13 amino acids. Germline CDR1 SGHAT, CDR2 FQNNGV. DNA for the CDR3: TGTGCCAGCAGCTTAATTGTTTTGAGGGAGCAGTACTTC. Its translation is CASSLIVLREQYF.

The gene calls are TRBV5-4 and TRBJ1-2, with D maybe TRBD1 (5 bases). The length of the CDR3 is 13 residues. Trimming left V 0 bases short and J 5 bases short, with 8 bases between. Germline lookup yields CDR1 SGHNT and CDR2 YYREEE (reference sequence). CDR3 sequence reads: CASSLADKYGYTF. In DNA, the CDR3 is TGTGCCAGCAGCTTGGCGGACAAATATGGCTACACCTTC.

The CDR3 region has the DNA TGTGCCAGCAGTGTGAGAGGGACAGGGGGCTTTGGCTACACCTTC. Its translation is CASSVRGTGGFGYTF. This chain connects TRBV6-6 to TRBJ1-2; TRBD1 aligns across 12 bases. The germline CDR1 and CDR2 sequences are MNHNY and SVGAGI (reference sequence). J was trimmed by 7 bases and V by 5 bases; bases with no gene match: 8. The CDR3 totals 15 residues.

This clone was recorded a few times. This chain joins TRBV6-5 and TRBJ1-1; 8 positions match TRBD1. The CDR3 has 11 residues. CDR1 is MNHEY, CDR2 SVGAGI, per germline. With 5 bases clipped from V and 10 bases from J, the junction kept 3 bases outside the gene matches. Here the CDR3 reads CASSQGARAFF. The CDR3 bases are TGTGCCAGCAGTCAGGGGGCGCGAGCTTTCTTT.

This clone has only a few counts. The J gene is TRBJ1-5, the V gene TRBV28; 7 bases line up with TRBD1. J lost 7 bases, V lost 3 bases, and 12 bases had no gene match. The length of the CDR3 is 16 residues. The germline CDR1 and CDR2 sequences are MDHEN and SYDVKM. The CDR3 loop reads CASSLGSGGLGQPQHF. CDR3 in DNA: TGTGCCAGCAGTTTGGGATCAGGGGGATTAGGGCAGCCCCAGCATTTT.